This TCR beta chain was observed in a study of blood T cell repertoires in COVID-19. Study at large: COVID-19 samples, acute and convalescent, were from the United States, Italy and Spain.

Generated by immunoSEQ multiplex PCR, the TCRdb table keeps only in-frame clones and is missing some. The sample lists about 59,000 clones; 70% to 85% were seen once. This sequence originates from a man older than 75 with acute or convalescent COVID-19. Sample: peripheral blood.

CDR3 in DNA: TGCGCCAGCAGCCAGACTAGCGGGGGGGATACGCAGTATTTT. This encodes CASSQTSGGDTQYF. V usage is TRBV5-1 and J usage is TRBJ2-3, with TRBD2 matching 13 bases. Germline values: CDR1 SGHRS, CDR2 YFSETQ. This CDR3 region has 14 residues. The V and J ends lost 4 bases and 6 bases, in that order; junction bases with no gene match: 2.